Each of the 29 T cell receptor beta chains below was sequenced from the same sample in a study of blood T cell repertoires in COVID-19. Assay used: immunoSEQ multiplex PCR; TCRdb lists only in-frame clones, some missing. Seen here are about 97,000 clones, around nine tenths observed once, and the top ten hold under 2%. Source material: peripheral blood. The receptor set was obtained from a woman in her forties or fifties with COVID-19, enrolled during active disease.

This rearrangement joins TRBV7-2 to TRBJ1-5; no definite D call. Trimming took 6 bases from V and 3 from J, leaving 12 bases between them. CDR1 and CDR2 from the germline V gene are SGHTA and FQGNSA. This CDR3 is built from 14 residues. The CDR3 spells CASSFESVNQPQHF. The CDR3 region has the DNA TGTGCCAGCAGTTTCGAGAGCGTCAATCAGCCCCAGCATTTT.

The V call is TRBV10-3, the J call TRBJ1-1, with 8 nucleotides matching TRBD1. The CDR3 consists of 14 residues. Per the germline V gene, CDR1 is ENHRY and CDR2 is SYGVKD. The V gene end was trimmed by 3 bases and the J gene end by 11 bases; junction bases not matched to a gene: 11. CDR3 protein: CAISEPGQGIQAFF. The CDR3 region has the DNA TGTGCCATCAGTGAACCCGGACAGGGCATTCAGGCTTTCTTT.

The chain couples TRBV14 to TRBJ1-2; TRBD1 might be the D (6 bases). The CDR3 contains 15 residues. V was cut by 4 bases and J by 3 bases, with 15 bases left in between. Per germline, CDR1 SGHDN and CDR2 FVKESK. The CDR3 DNA follows: TGTGCCAGCAGCCGAATACAGGGTTGGGACTATGGCTACACCTTC. This encodes CASSRIQGWDYGYTF.

The rearrangement joins TRBV10-3 to TRBJ2-1; tentative D call: TRBD1 (6 bases). Deletions cut 1 base from V and 4 bases from J, with 14 bases between. Germline assignment: CDR1 ENHRY and CDR2 SYGVKD. This CDR3 is 16 amino acids long. CDR3 sequence reads: CAISEFSQGQYNEQFF. The CDR3 nucleotides read TGTGCCATCAGTGAGTTCAGTCAGGGGCAATACAATGAGCAGTTCTTC.

This clone has a handful of counts. The CDR3 here is CAWSGTDTFYEQYV. Here the CDR3 DNA reads TGTGCCTGGAGCGGGACAGACACCTTTTACGAGCAGTACGTC. The rearrangement links TRBV30 to TRBJ2-7; TRBD1 matches 7 bases. CDR3 length: 14 amino acids. The V gene's germline CDR1 is GTSNPN and CDR2 SVGIG (reference sequence). V lost 3 bases and J lost 4; bases outside the gene matches: 9.

The chain carries TRBV7-3 and TRBJ2-7; 9 bases are a match to TRBD2. The CDR3 loop spans 17 amino acids. V trimming: 0 bases; J trimming: 2 bases; junction bases outside the gene matches: 8. Per the germline V gene, CDR1 is SGHTA and CDR2 is FQGTGA. For the CDR3, the DNA is TGTGCCAGCAGCTTAACCAGCGGGGGGATCCCCCCCTACGAGCAGTACTTC. Translating it yields CASSLTSGGIPPYEQYF.

The J gene is TRBJ2-1, the V gene TRBV6-5; TRBD1 matches 7 bases. Germline CDR1 is MNHEY and CDR2 is SVGAGI. Unmatched junction bases numbered 6, after V lost 2 bases and J lost 2 bases. CDR3 length equals 16 residues. The CDR3 sequence: CASSYATGTAYNEQFF. CDR3 sequence (DNA): TGTGCCAGCAGTTACGCCACCGGGACAGCCTACAATGAGCAGTTCTTC.

The genes are TRBV11-2 and TRBJ1-6, with a possible D match to TRBD1 (6 bases). This CDR3 has 15 residues. The germline V gene has CDR1 SGHAT and CDR2 FQNNGV. CDR3 nucleotide sequence: TGTGCTACGCGACAGGCGAGCACCTATAATTCACCCCTCCACTTT. Translation gives CATRQASTYNSPLHF.

The genes are TRBV7-3 and TRBJ1-6; the D gene is possibly TRBD1 (5 bases). Germline-derived CDR1 and CDR2 are SGHTA and FQGTGA. Trimming removed 5 bases at V and 6 bases at J, with 14 bases between. This CDR3 region has 15 residues. The CDR3 protein is CASSQAGTFNSPLHF. The CDR3 DNA sequence: TGTGCCAGCAGCCAAGCGGGGACCTTTAATTCACCCCTCCACTTT.

Of note for this clone: Other DNA sequences in this specimen translate into the identical CDR3. V and J are TRBV3-1 (or the pseudogene TRBV3-2) and TRBJ2-3, with D tentatively TRBD1 (5 bases). In germline, CDR1 is LGHDT, CDR2 YNNKEL (reference sequence). With 2 bases removed from V and 2 bases from J, the gap between germline ends came to 8 bases. The CDR3 sequence is 14 residues long. The CDR3 protein is CASSQRGDTDTQYF. CDR3 sequence (DNA): TGTGCCAGCAGCCAAAGGGGTGACACAGATACGCAGTATTTT.

J is TRBJ1-4 and V is TRBV5-8; D may be TRBD1 (5 bases). CDR3 length: 15 amino acids. Germline CDR1 and CDR2: SGHTS and YDEGEE. Deletions cut 2 bases from V and 3 bases from J, with 11 bases between. Written as DNA, the CDR3 is TGTGCCAGCAGCTTTCAGGGAGGTTCTAATGAAAAACTGTTTTTT. This translates into CASSFQGGSNEKLFF.

V is TRBV5-6 and J is TRBJ2-5; 8 bases are a match to TRBD1. This CDR3 is 14 amino acids long. Germline lookup yields CDR1 SGHDT and CDR2 YYEEEE. V was clipped by 3 bases and J by 4 bases; unmatched bases: 5. The CDR3 sequence is CASSSGQVVETQYF. The CDR3 bases are TGTGCCAGCAGCTCGGGACAGGTTGTAGAGACCCAGTACTTC.

The rearrangement links TRBV6-5 to TRBJ2-5; 10 bases line up with TRBD2. The ends lost 8 bases at V and 4 bases at J; junction bases unmatched: 7. The CDR3 is 14 residues long. Germline values: CDR1 MNHEY, CDR2 SVGAGI. The CDR3 DNA is TGTGCCAGCGGAAGGGCTAGCGGGGGAGAGACCCAGTACTTC. Amino acids: CASGRASGGETQYF.

This clone was found once. The chain joins TRBV25-1 to TRBJ1-5, with D tentatively TRBD1 (6 bases). Trimming stripped 6 bases from V and 3 bases from J, with 9 bases between. Germline V gene lookup returns CDR1 MGHDK and CDR2 SYGVNS. The CDR3 extends over 13 amino acids. The CDR3 DNA is TGTGCCAGCAGAGCAGGGGCCAATCAGCCCCAGCATTTT. It translates to CASRAGANQPQHF.

The rearrangement links TRBV7-8 to TRBJ2-2; the D gene is possibly TRBD1 (6 bases). The germline V gene encodes CDR1 SGHVS and CDR2 FQNEAQ. V was cut by 0 bases and J by 5 bases, with 16 bases left in between. This CDR3 spans 17 amino acids. CDR3 nucleotides: TGTGCCAGCAGCTTAGCTGTCTGGGGCAGGGGTACCGGGGAGCTGTTTTTT. It encodes CASSLAVWGRGTGELFF.

The gene calls are TRBV20-1 and TRBJ1-2; D uncertain. Trimming pared 2 bases from V and 3 bases from J, leaving 4 bases between. From germline, CDR1 is DFQATT and CDR2 SNEGSKA (reference sequence). The CDR3 extends over 11 amino acids. CDR3 bases: TGCAGTGCTAGAACTGACTATGGCTACACCTTC. Protein sequence: CSARTDYGYTF.

This clone was seen just once. The J gene is TRBJ2-3, the V gene TRBV5-6, with D possibly being TRBD1 (5 bases). The V and J ends lost 1 base and 0 bases respectively, with 12 bases between them. Looked up from germline, CDR1 is SGHDT and CDR2 is YYEEEE. The CDR3 length is 16 residues. This CDR3 reads CASSLPSTVSTDTQYF. As DNA, the CDR3 is TGTGCCAGCAGCTTGCCCTCGACAGTAAGCACAGATACGCAGTATTTT. The entire variable domain, with the rest obtained from reference TRBV5-6 and TRBJ2-3, is as follows: DAGVTQSPTHLIKTRGQQVTLRCSPKSGHDTVSWYQQALGQGPQFIFQYYEEEERQRGNFPDRFSGHQFPNYSSELNVNALLLGDSALYLCASSLPSTVSTDTQYFGPGTRLTVL.

The gene calls are TRBV5-1 and TRBJ1-1; D unclear. The CDR3 is 14 residues long. Trimming left V 0 bases short and J 3 bases short, with 9 bases between. CDR1 SGHRS and CDR2 YFSETQ come from the germline V gene. CDR3 coding DNA: TGCGCCAGCAGCTTGGGCGGAACGCACACTGAAGCTTTCTTT. Its translation: CASSLGGTHTEAFF.

CDR3 coding DNA: TGTGCCAGCAGTGACGCAGGTGTCCAGAAATATGGCTACACCTTC. Its protein is CASSDAGVQKYGYTF. The V call is TRBV6-1, the J call TRBJ1-2; D remains unclear. Germline-derived CDR1 and CDR2 are MNHNS and SASEGT. This CDR3 is 15 amino acids long. With 3 bases removed from V and 5 bases from J, the gap between germline ends came to 16 bases.

This clone was counted once. The V gene is TRBV5-4, the J gene TRBJ2-1; D gene unclear. The CDR3 has 15 residues. The V end was cut by 3 bases, the J end by 0 bases, with 10 bases between. CDR1 and CDR2 from the germline V gene are SGHNT and YYREEE (reference sequence). CDR3 region: CASSSRFSSYNEQFF. The CDR3 DNA follows: TGTGCCAGCAGCTCCAGGTTTAGCTCCTACAATGAGCAGTTCTTC.

The rearrangement uses TRBV6-5 and TRBJ1-1; unclear D gene. Germline lookup yields CDR1 MNHEY and CDR2 SVGAGI. The CDR3 consists of 15 residues. V gave up 0 bases and J gave up 1 base, with 9 bases separating them. DNA of the CDR3: TGTGCCAGCAGTTACTCGATGGCGGGGAACACTGAAGCTTTCTTT. Its protein is CASSYSMAGNTEAFF.

The chain has TRBV6-5 and TRBJ1-2; D possibly corresponds to TRBD1 (6 bases). The CDR3 length is 14 residues. V was trimmed by 3 bases and J by 4 bases, leaving 12 bases between them. Germline-derived CDR1 and CDR2 are MNHEY and SVGAGI. The CDR3 reads CASSYRTAAYGYTF. The CDR3 DNA follows: TGTGCCAGCAGTTATAGGACAGCCGCCTATGGCTACACCTTC.

The chain carries TRBV6-1 and TRBJ1-1, with 7 bases lining up with TRBD1. The CDR3 has 13 residues. V lost 2 bases and J lost 8; bases outside the gene matches: 5. Germline CDR1 is MNHNS and CDR2 is SASEGT. The DNA of the CDR3 is TGTGCCAGCAGTGAACCCATGGACAGGGAAGCTTTCTTT. Translated, it gives CASSEPMDREAFF.

This chain connects TRBV11-1 to TRBJ1-1; the D gene is possibly TRBD1 (6 bases). Germline V gives CDR1 SGHAT, CDR2 FQDESV (reference sequence). The CDR3 consists of 13 residues. V dropped 5 bases and J dropped 5 bases, with 12 bases sitting between them. CDR3 residues: CASSLTGTTEAFF. DNA for the CDR3: TGTGCCAGCAGCCTCACAGGGACGACTGAAGCTTTCTTT.

The V gene is TRBV2, the J gene TRBJ1-4; D is undetermined. Trimming stripped 0 bases from V and 0 bases from J, with 11 bases between. The germline V gene has CDR1 SNHLY and CDR2 FYNNEI. The CDR3 is made up of 17 amino acids. CDR3 residues: CASSEAPWTTTNEKLFF. CDR3 coding DNA: TGTGCCAGCAGTGAAGCTCCGTGGACTACAACTAATGAAAAACTGTTTTTT.

The chain combines TRBV27 with TRBJ1-5; maybe TRBD1 (6 bases). The CDR3 has 14 amino acids. Trimming shortened V by 4 bases and J by 1 base, and 8 bases separated the two germline ends. Looked up from germline, CDR1 is MNHEY and CDR2 is SMNVEV (reference sequence). The CDR3 is CASSSQGSNQPQHF. The CDR3 DNA reads as TGTGCCAGCAGTTCCCAGGGGAGCAATCAGCCCCAGCATTTT.

This clone was seen only once. The chain combines TRBV2 with TRBJ2-2; possible D gene TRBD2, 5 bases. V was shortened by 3 bases and J by 4 bases, with 6 bases between the two germline ends. Looked up from germline, CDR1 is SNHLY and CDR2 is FYNNEI. The length of the CDR3 is 13 residues. This CDR3 is CASSDRGTGELFF. CDR3 sequence (DNA): TGTGCCAGCAGTGACCGGGGCACCGGGGAGCTGTTTTTT. Full variable domain (missing parts from reference TRBV2 and TRBJ2-2): EPEVTQTPSHQVTQMGQEVILRCVPISNHLYFYWYRQILGQKVEFLVSFYNNEISEKSEIFDDQFSVERPDGSNFTLKIRSTKLEDSAMYFCASSDRGTGELFFGEGSRLTVL.

The rearrangement uses TRBV11-3 and TRBJ2-3; D is undetermined. The ends were cut back, 0 bases at V and 14 bases at J, with 15 bases in the middle. The CDR3 has 13 amino acids. Germline V gene sequence: CDR1 SGHNT, CDR2 YENEEA. The CDR3 spells CASSLDQAPRVYF. CDR3 bases: TGTGCCAGCAGCTTAGATCAAGCACCCCGGGTGTATTTT. The whole variable domain, remainder taken from reference TRBV11-3 and TRBJ2-3, is EAGVVQSPRYKIIEKKQPVAFWCNPISGHNTLYWYLQNLGQGPELLIRYENEEAVDDSQLPKDRFSAERLKGVDSTLKIQPAELGDSAVYLCASSLDQAPRVYFGPGTRLTVL.

The rearrangement uses TRBV6-2 or TRBV6-3 and TRBJ1-2; the D gene is possibly TRBD1 (6 bases). The V gene's germline CDR1 is MNHEY and CDR2 SVGEGT. This CDR3 has 17 amino acids. Between the trimmed V and J ends, which lost 4 bases and 4 bases, there was a span of 22 bases. Here the CDR3 reads CASSLEDGTQHLYGYTF. Written as DNA, the CDR3 is TGTGCCAGCAGTTTAGAAGACGGGACACAACACCTCTATGGCTACACCTTC.